This TCR beta chain was identified in a study of CD8 T cells in ankylosing spondylitis. General study findings and limits: Disease-linked clones were reportedly significantly enriched in matched ankylosing spondylitis synovial fluid. One TCR beta motif, made up of fewer than 10 highly homologous variants, appeared characteristic of ankylosing spondylitis blood. Clones linked with disease were CD8+ and fairly uncommon in the peripheral blood.

This clonotype has more than one count but fewer than ten. Its target is not known. V lost 6 bases and J 2 bases, leaving 16 bases between the germline ends. CDR3 length equals 15 residues. Germline V gene sequence: CDR1 DFQATT, CDR2 SNEGSKA (reference sequence). Library preparation for TCR beta used quantitative 5'-RACE with molecular barcodes. TCRdb analysed the 5' RACE reads with MiXCR anew, one entry per CDR3 protein. This table has 100,000 to 150,000 distinct CDR3 sequences, 17% appearing once. The clonotype comes from a male donor with ankylosing spondylitis. Sequenced input: blood, either unsorted or a sorted T cell fraction (not recorded which). The chain has TRBV20-1 and TRBJ1-4; a possible D gene is TRBD1 (5 bases). The CDR3 spells CSAEDVGATNEKLFF. Written as DNA, the CDR3 is TGCAGTGCAGAAGACGTCGGGGCGACTAATGAAAAACTGTTTTTT.